This is a list of T cell receptor beta chains from one sample in a study of OX40 agonist ivuxolimab in advanced cancers. Repertoires were generated with immunoSEQ multiplex PCR, while TCRdb's copy carries only in-frame clones and drops some. The sample lists around 20,000 clones; about two thirds were seen once. This specimen was CD4+ or CD8+ T cells sorted from blood, taken in a trial of the OX40 agonist ivuxolimab. Source of these receptors: an adult with an advanced solid tumor such as melanoma, head and neck, liver or kidney cancer. Each CDR3 is given with its conserved first and last residue. The order of the fields is J gene, V gene, clone size, D gene, CDR3 length, CDR3 protein, CDR3 DNA. D genes are given only for firm matches. Not all rows give a size; the values are once, few, many and, for expanded clones, a class.

j_call: TRBJ2-3
v_call: TRBV6-6
clone_size: NA
d_call: TRBD1
cdr3_length: 14
cdr3_aa: CASRTGSLADTQYF
cdr3_nt: TGTGCCAGCCGGACAGGGTCCCTTGCAGATACGCAGTATTTT

j_call: TRBJ2-2
v_call: TRBV4-3
clone_size: few
d_call: NA
cdr3_length: 15
cdr3_aa: CASSQDRANTGELFF
cdr3_nt: TGCGCCAGCAGCCAAGATAGGGCGAACACCGGGGAGCTGTTTTTT

j_call: TRBJ2-3
v_call: TRBV6-6
clone_size: NA
d_call: NA
cdr3_length: 14
cdr3_aa: CASSYTGVTDTQYF
cdr3_nt: TGTGCCAGCAGTTACACAGGAGTAACAGATACGCAGTATTTT

j_call: TRBJ2-7
v_call: TRBV5-4
clone_size: NA
d_call: NA
cdr3_length: 13
cdr3_aa: CASSLEPEYEQYF
cdr3_nt: TGTGCCAGCAGCTTGGAGCCGGAATACGAGCAGTACTTC

j_call: TRBJ1-2
v_call: TRBV13
clone_size: few
d_call: TRBD1
cdr3_length: 14
cdr3_aa: CASSLPGTGYGYTF
cdr3_nt: TGTGCCAGCAGCTTGCCCGGGACAGGGTATGGCTACACCTTC

j_call: TRBJ1-2
v_call: TRBV9
clone_size: NA
d_call: NA
cdr3_length: 18
cdr3_aa: CASSVGTTRSLANYGYTF
cdr3_nt: TGTGCCAGCAGCGTAGGGACAACCAGGTCATTAGCTAACTATGGCTACACCTTC

j_call: TRBJ1-5
v_call: TRBV28
clone_size: few
d_call: NA
cdr3_length: 14
cdr3_aa: CASSFLVEGQPQHF
cdr3_nt: TGTGCCAGCAGTTTCCTTGTGGAGGGCCAGCCCCAGCATTTT

j_call: TRBJ2-7
v_call: TRBV27
clone_size: few
d_call: TRBD2
cdr3_length: 16
cdr3_aa: CASSMSGSLVHYEQYF
cdr3_nt: TGTGCCAGCAGTATGAGCGGGAGTCTTGTTCATTACGAGCAGTACTTC

j_call: TRBJ2-7
v_call: TRBV5-5
clone_size: NA
d_call: NA
cdr3_length: 14
cdr3_aa: CASSLDWGTYEQYF
cdr3_nt: TGTGCCAGCAGCTTGGACTGGGGAACCTACGAGCAGTACTTC

j_call: TRBJ2-7
v_call: TRBV19
clone_size: NA
d_call: TRBD2
cdr3_length: 18
cdr3_aa: CASSMGTLAGNEAYEQYF
cdr3_nt: TGTGCCAGTAGTATGGGTACGCTAGCGGGGAATGAGGCCTACGAGCAGTACTTC

j_call: TRBJ1-1
v_call: TRBV19
clone_size: once
d_call: NA
cdr3_length: 16
cdr3_aa: CASSMDHREENTEAFF
cdr3_nt: TGTGCCAGTAGTATGGATCACAGGGAAGAGAACACTGAAGCTTTCTTT

j_call: TRBJ1-2
v_call: TRBV7-9
clone_size: NA
d_call: NA
cdr3_length: 13
cdr3_aa: CASSSGDNYGYTF
cdr3_nt: TGTGCCAGCAGCTCGGGGGATAACTATGGCTACACCTTC

j_call: TRBJ2-7
v_call: TRBV5-1
clone_size: few
d_call: TRBD1
cdr3_length: 15
cdr3_aa: CASSLVAGGLYEQYF
cdr3_nt: TGCGCCAGCAGCTTGGTGGCAGGGGGCTTATACGAGCAGTACTTC

j_call: TRBJ2-1
v_call: TRBV2
clone_size: few
d_call: NA
cdr3_length: 15
cdr3_aa: CASSEILDGYNEQFF
cdr3_nt: TGTGCCAGCAGTGAGATTTTGGACGGCTACAATGAGCAGTTCTTC

j_call: TRBJ2-7
v_call: TRBV27
clone_size: NA
d_call: NA
cdr3_length: 13
cdr3_aa: CASSFGGWAEQYF
cdr3_nt: TGTGCCAGCAGTTTCGGGGGTTGGGCCGAGCAGTACTTC

j_call: TRBJ2-2
v_call: TRBV7-8
clone_size: NA
d_call: TRBD2
cdr3_length: 16
cdr3_aa: CASSLTSGSVAGELFF
cdr3_nt: TGTGCCAGCAGCTTAACTAGCGGGAGTGTAGCCGGGGAGCTGTTTTTT

j_call: TRBJ2-3
v_call: TRBV7-9
clone_size: medium-sized
d_call: TRBD1
cdr3_length: 14
cdr3_aa: CASSLGTGYDTQYF
cdr3_nt: TGTGCCAGCAGCCTAGGGACAGGGTATGATACGCAGTATTTT

j_call: TRBJ1-1
v_call: TRBV28
clone_size: NA
d_call: NA
cdr3_length: 14
cdr3_aa: CATIKGHGVLEAFF
cdr3_nt: TGTGCCACCATAAAGGGCCATGGGGTCCTTGAAGCTTTCTTT

j_call: TRBJ1-2
v_call: TRBV5-6
clone_size: NA
d_call: NA
cdr3_length: 13
cdr3_aa: CASSFRGLYGYTF
cdr3_nt: TGTGCCAGCAGCTTCAGGGGCCTCTATGGCTACACCTTC

j_call: TRBJ2-7
v_call: TRBV27
clone_size: NA
d_call: TRBD2
cdr3_length: 14
cdr3_aa: CASSLSGSAYEQYF
cdr3_nt: TGTGCCAGCAGCCTTAGCGGGAGTGCCTACGAGCAGTACTTC

j_call: TRBJ2-7
v_call: TRBV5-1
clone_size: once
d_call: NA
cdr3_length: 13
cdr3_aa: CASSLANTGEQYF
cdr3_nt: TGCGCCAGCAGCTTGGCCAACACCGGCGAGCAGTACTTC

j_call: TRBJ2-7
v_call: TRBV28
clone_size: NA
d_call: TRBD1
cdr3_length: 15
cdr3_aa: CASSFLTGASGQQYF
cdr3_nt: TGTGCCAGCAGTTTCCTCACAGGGGCCTCCGGGCAGCAGTACTTC

j_call: TRBJ2-1
v_call: TRBV5-1
clone_size: few
d_call: NA
cdr3_length: 14
cdr3_aa: CASSLKGSYNEQFF
cdr3_nt: TGCGCCAGCAGCTTGAAGGGGTCCTACAATGAGCAGTTCTTC

j_call: TRBJ2-3
v_call: TRBV27
clone_size: once
d_call: TRBD2
cdr3_length: 15
cdr3_aa: CASSLSSGRTDTQYF
cdr3_nt: TGTGCCAGCAGTTTATCCAGCGGGAGAACAGATACGCAGTATTTT

j_call: TRBJ2-7
v_call: TRBV10-3
clone_size: few
d_call: NA
cdr3_length: 12
cdr3_aa: CAISDPPYEQYF
cdr3_nt: TGTGCCATCAGTGATCCACCCTACGAGCAGTACTTC

j_call: TRBJ2-7
v_call: TRBV7-8
clone_size: NA
d_call: NA
cdr3_length: 15
cdr3_aa: CASSLGLGNSYEQYF
cdr3_nt: TGTGCCAGCAGCTTAGGGTTAGGCAATTCCTACGAGCAGTACTTC

j_call: TRBJ1-2
v_call: TRBV28
clone_size: NA
d_call: NA
cdr3_length: 14
cdr3_aa: CASSLPVSNYGYTF
cdr3_nt: TGTGCCAGCAGTTTACCAGTATCTAACTATGGCTACACCTTC

j_call: TRBJ1-5
v_call: TRBV4-1
clone_size: NA
d_call: NA
cdr3_length: 19
cdr3_aa: CASSRFSGTFGEGNQPQHF
cdr3_nt: TGCGCCAGCAGCCGTTTTTCCGGGACTTTCGGCGAAGGCAATCAGCCCCAGCATTTT

j_call: TRBJ1-2
v_call: TRBV27
clone_size: NA
d_call: NA
cdr3_length: 13
cdr3_aa: CASSLTGNYGYTF
cdr3_nt: TGTGCCAGCAGTTTAACGGGGAACTATGGCTACACCTTC

j_call: TRBJ2-7
v_call: TRBV6-5
clone_size: NA
d_call: TRBD1
cdr3_length: 15
cdr3_aa: CASSYGTGASYEQYF
cdr3_nt: TGTGCCAGCAGTTATGGGACAGGGGCCTCCTACGAGCAGTACTTC

j_call: TRBJ1-2
v_call: TRBV4-3
clone_size: NA
d_call: NA
cdr3_length: 16
cdr3_aa: CASSQDLGGRSYGYTF
cdr3_nt: TGCGCCAGCAGCCAAGATCTGGGGGGCCGGTCCTATGGCTACACCTTC

j_call: TRBJ2-2
v_call: TRBV7-9
clone_size: NA
d_call: NA
cdr3_length: 15
cdr3_aa: CASSWTAMNTGELFF
cdr3_nt: TGTGCCAGCAGCTGGACAGCTATGAACACCGGGGAGCTGTTTTTT

j_call: TRBJ2-7
v_call: TRBV19
clone_size: medium-sized
d_call: TRBD1
cdr3_length: 15
cdr3_aa: CASSSGTGGIYEQYF
cdr3_nt: TGTGCCAGTAGTTCCGGGACAGGGGGCATCTACGAGCAGTACTTC

j_call: TRBJ2-1
v_call: TRBV19
clone_size: NA
d_call: TRBD2
cdr3_length: 15
cdr3_aa: CASSVGLVLGNEQFF
cdr3_nt: TGTGCCAGTAGTGTGGGACTAGTCCTGGGCAATGAGCAGTTCTTC

j_call: TRBJ2-2
v_call: TRBV11-2
clone_size: NA
d_call: TRBD1
cdr3_length: 16
cdr3_aa: CASSSDRGRVTGELFF
cdr3_nt: TGTGCCAGCAGCTCGGACAGGGGAAGGGTCACCGGGGAGCTGTTTTTT

j_call: TRBJ1-1
v_call: TRBV6-1
clone_size: NA
d_call: NA
cdr3_length: 13
cdr3_aa: CATGPPMNTEAFF
cdr3_nt: TGTGCCACAGGGCCGCCCATGAACACTGAAGCTTTCTTT

j_call: TRBJ1-2
v_call: TRBV2
clone_size: NA
d_call: NA
cdr3_length: 13
cdr3_aa: CASSEGTVYGYTF
cdr3_nt: TGTGCCAGCAGTGAAGGCACCGTCTACGGCTACACCTTC

j_call: TRBJ1-2
v_call: TRBV4-2
clone_size: NA
d_call: TRBD1
cdr3_length: 16
cdr3_aa: CASSQDMQGAVYGYTF
cdr3_nt: TGTGCCAGCAGCCAAGATATGCAGGGGGCGGTCTATGGCTACACCTTC

j_call: TRBJ1-1
v_call: TRBV19
clone_size: NA
d_call: NA
cdr3_length: 13
cdr3_aa: CASSMEGWAEAFF
cdr3_nt: TGTGCCAGTAGTATGGAAGGGTGGGCTGAAGCTTTCTTT

j_call: TRBJ2-1
v_call: TRBV30
clone_size: NA
d_call: NA
cdr3_length: 13
cdr3_aa: CASGTSPYNEQFF
cdr3_nt: TGTGCCTCGGGGACTTCGCCCTACAATGAGCAGTTCTTC

j_call: TRBJ1-3
v_call: TRBV7-9
clone_size: few
d_call: NA
cdr3_length: 15
cdr3_aa: CASSLARFSGNTIYF
cdr3_nt: TGTGCCAGCAGCTTAGCTCGGTTCTCTGGAAACACCATATATTTT

j_call: TRBJ2-1
v_call: TRBV28
clone_size: medium-sized
d_call: TRBD2
cdr3_length: 15
cdr3_aa: CASSAGTSTNNEQFF
cdr3_nt: TGTGCCAGCAGTGCCGGGACTAGCACTAACAATGAGCAGTTCTTC

j_call: TRBJ2-3
v_call: TRBV13
clone_size: NA
d_call: TRBD2
cdr3_length: 16
cdr3_aa: CASSQLTGGRADTQYF
cdr3_nt: TGTGCCAGCAGCCAACTAACGGGAGGGCGGGCAGATACGCAGTATTTT

j_call: TRBJ1-2
v_call: TRBV27
clone_size: NA
d_call: NA
cdr3_length: 13
cdr3_aa: CASSLVRDYGYTF
cdr3_nt: TGTGCCAGCAGTTTAGTTCGGGATTATGGCTACACCTTC

j_call: TRBJ2-7
v_call: TRBV4-3
clone_size: few
d_call: TRBD1
cdr3_length: 16
cdr3_aa: CASSQEYPGGSYEQYF
cdr3_nt: TGCGCCAGCAGCCAAGAGTATCCAGGGGGCTCCTACGAGCAGTACTTC